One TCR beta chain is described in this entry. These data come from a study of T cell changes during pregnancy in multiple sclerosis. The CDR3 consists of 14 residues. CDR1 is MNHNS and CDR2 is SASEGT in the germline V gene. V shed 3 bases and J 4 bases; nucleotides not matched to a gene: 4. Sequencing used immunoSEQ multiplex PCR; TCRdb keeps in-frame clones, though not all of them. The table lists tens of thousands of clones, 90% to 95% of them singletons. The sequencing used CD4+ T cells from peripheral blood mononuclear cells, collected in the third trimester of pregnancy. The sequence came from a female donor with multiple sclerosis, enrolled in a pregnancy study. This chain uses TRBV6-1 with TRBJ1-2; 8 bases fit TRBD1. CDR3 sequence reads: CASSDDRGFYGYTF. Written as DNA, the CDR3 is TGTGCCAGCAGTGACGACAGGGGATTCTATGGCTACACCTTC.